Reported below is one T cell receptor (beta chain). The target antigen is unknown. These data belong to a study of OX40 agonist ivuxolimab in advanced cancers. Study background: Patients took ivuxolimab, an agonistic anti-OX40 (CD134) antibody. Study conclusions and caveats: Clonal expansion by week 6 occurred in CD4+ and CD8+ blood T cells (at 0.1 to 3.0 mg/kg).

The junction had 3 bases not matched to a gene; V was cut back by 1 base and J by 2 bases. The CDR3 sequence is 15 residues long. CDR1 and CDR2 from the germline V gene are SGHVS and FQNEAQ. This table comes from immunoSEQ multiplex PCR, and its TCRdb copy is limited to in-frame clones, with some not included. The sample lists tens of thousands of clones, 85% occurring once. Source: CD4+ or CD8+ T cells sorted from blood, taken in a trial of the OX40 agonist ivuxolimab. The origin of this receptor is an adult with an advanced solid tumor such as melanoma, head and neck, liver or kidney cancer. The J gene is TRBJ2-7, the V gene TRBV7-8; TRBD1 matches at 9 bases. CDR3 region: CASSLGGQGPYEQYF. The CDR3 bases are TGTGCCAGCAGCTTAGGGGGACAGGGCCCCTACGAGCAGTACTTC.